What follows describes a single TCR beta chain. Its antigen is not identified. The method was immunoSEQ multiplex PCR; TCRdb's version includes in-frame clones alone and lacks a portion of them. The sample shows about 2.5 million clones, roughly 90% of them seen only once. In germline, CDR1 is SGDLS, CDR2 YYNGEE. The V gene lost 1 base and the J gene lost 4 bases, with 13 bases spanning the gap. CDR3 length: 15 amino acids. The data originate from a study of shared clonotypes between healthy human individuals. Findings and caveats of the study: Generation probabilities were higher for clonotypes shared across all four sorted-subset donors than for unshared ones.

The TCR was taken from a man aged 18 to 29 in good health. Some clones in this sample may be carry-over from other donors' samples. The chain links TRBV9 to TRBJ2-3; perhaps TRBD1 as D (5 bases). The sequenced sample consisted of naive CD4+ T cells from PBMCs. Subset of the sample: CD45RA+ positively selected. The CDR3 region is CASSVQGNGADTQYF. DNA of the CDR3: TGTGCCAGCAGCGTACAGGGAAACGGTGCAGATACGCAGTATTTT.